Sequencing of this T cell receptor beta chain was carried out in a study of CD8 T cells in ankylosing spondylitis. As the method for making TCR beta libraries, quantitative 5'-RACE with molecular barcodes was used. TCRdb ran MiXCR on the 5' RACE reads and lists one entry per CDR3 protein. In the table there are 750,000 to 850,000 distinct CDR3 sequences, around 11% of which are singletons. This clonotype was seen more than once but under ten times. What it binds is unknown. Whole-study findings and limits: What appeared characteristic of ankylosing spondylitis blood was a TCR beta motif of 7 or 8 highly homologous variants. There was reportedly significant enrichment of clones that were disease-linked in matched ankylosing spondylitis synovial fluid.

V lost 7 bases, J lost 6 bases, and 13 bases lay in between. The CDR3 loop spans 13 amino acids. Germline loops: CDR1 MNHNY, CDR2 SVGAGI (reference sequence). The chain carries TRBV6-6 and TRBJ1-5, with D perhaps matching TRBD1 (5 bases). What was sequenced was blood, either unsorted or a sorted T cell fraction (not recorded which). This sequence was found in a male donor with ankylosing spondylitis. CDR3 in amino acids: CASTGGVTQPQHF. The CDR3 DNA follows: TGTGCCAGCACCGGAGGGGTTACTCAGCCCCAGCATTTT.